This TCR beta chain appears in the sequencing data of a study of cytomegalovirus exposure and HLA in healthy donors. Study results and caveats: Upon later analysis, HLA-associated TCR beta chains proved more clonally expanded than other, equally common chains.

Concerning this clone: The antigen is unknown.

V dropped 6 bases and J dropped 6; count of bases not matched to a gene: 5. The CDR3 is 13 residues long. Germline V gene lookup returns CDR1 LNHDA and CDR2 SQIVND (reference sequence). The PCR ran on 60 Vbeta and 13 Jbeta primers. Generated by immunoSEQ multiplex PCR, the TCRdb table keeps only in-frame clones and is missing some. The repertoire holds 70,000 to 80,000 clones, with roughly 78% as singletons. This chain uses TRBV19 with TRBJ1-5; 7 positions agree with TRBD1. Sequenced material: PBMCs. The receptor comes from a young man in good health and CMV-seronegative. The CDR3 DNA reads as TGTGCCAGTAGAGACAGGGTAGGTCAGCCCCAGCATTTT. Protein product: CASRDRVGQPQHF.